The 3 T cell receptor beta chains listed next were all sequenced from one sample in a study of blood T cell repertoires in COVID-19. Here immunoSEQ multiplex PCR was the method, and the copy in TCRdb shows in-frame clones only, minus some. The sample lists roughly 330,000 clones; 70% to 90% were seen once. Sequences were obtained from PBMCs or T cells enriched from blood (not recorded which). The receptors were gathered from a woman in her 30s who had recovered from COVID-19.

This chain uses TRBV27 with TRBJ1-3, with 7 positions matching TRBD1. Germline V gene lookup returns CDR1 MNHEY and CDR2 SMNVEV (reference sequence). Trimming cost V 6 bases and J 0 bases; bases outside gene matches: 2. This CDR3 region has 14 residues. DNA of the CDR3: TGTGCCAGCAGCGGGACAGCCTCTGGAAACACCATATATTTT. Translated, it gives CASSGTASGNTIYF.

The V and J genes are TRBV7-6 and TRBJ1-3; no clear D. The CDR3 contains 14 residues. Trimming stripped 5 bases from V and 0 bases from J, with 8 bases between. Looked up from germline, CDR1 is SGHVS and CDR2 is FNYEAQ. CDR3 nucleotides: TGTGCCAGCAGCGCACAGAGCTCTGGAAACACCATATATTTT. It codes for CASSAQSSGNTIYF.

V is TRBV5-1 and J is TRBJ2-3; D is perhaps TRBD2 (7 bases). The germline CDR1 and CDR2 sequences are SGHRS and YFSETQ. V dropped 2 bases and J dropped 3 bases, with 13 bases sitting between them. There are 15 residues in the CDR3. CDR3 nucleotide sequence: TGCGCCAGCAGCTTAAACGGGGGGCCTACAGATACGCAGTATTTT. As protein: CASSLNGGPTDTQYF.